A selection of T cell receptor beta chains follows, all from one sample in a study of cytomegalovirus exposure and HLA in healthy donors. Assay: immunoSEQ multiplex PCR; the TCRdb copy retains only in-frame clones and omits some. The sample contains some 110,000 clones, 80% to 85% of which appear only once. The sequenced sample was PBMCs. The source of these receptors is a woman aged 25-40 years in good health and CMV-seronegative. Both conserved end residues are part of each CDR3. The order of the fields is J gene, clone size, V gene, D gene, CDR3 protein, CDR3 DNA. D genes are given only for firm matches. Where a row states a size, it is once, few, many or the class of an expanded clone; other rows omit it.

J: TRBJ1-4; size: .; V: TRBV4-1; D: .; CDR3: CASRNKTLISNEKLFF; DNA: TGCGCCAGCAGAAATAAAACTCTGATATCGAATGAAAAACTGTTTTTT
J: TRBJ2-1; size: .; V: TRBV10-3; D: TRBD2; CDR3: CATGTSELTINNEQFF; DNA: TGTGCCACCGGGACTAGCGAGCTGACTATAAATAATGAGCAGTTCTTC
J: TRBJ1-6; size: .; V: TRBV27; D: .; CDR3: CASSRRGYNSPLHF; DNA: TGTGCCAGCAGTCGGAGGGGATATAATTCACCCCTCCACTTT
J: TRBJ2-3; size: .; V: TRBV30; D: TRBD2; CDR3: CAWSEGTSYTQYF; DNA: TGTGCCTGGAGTGAGGGGACTAGCTATACGCAGTATTTT
J: TRBJ2-1; size: .; V: TRBV11-1; D: TRBD1; CDR3: CASSLGQNSYNEQFF; DNA: TGTGCCAGCAGCTTGGGACAGAACTCCTACAATGAGCAGTTCTTC
J: TRBJ1-2; size: .; V: TRBV12-5; D: .; CDR3: CASGLVGSRGLFDYGYTF; DNA: TGTGCTAGTGGTTTGGTAGGGTCCAGGGGATTATTTGACTATGGCTACACCTTC
J: TRBJ1-1; size: .; V: TRBV4-3; D: .; CDR3: CASSPEGGDDTEAFF; DNA: TGCGCCAGCAGCCCAGAGGGAGGGGATGACACTGAAGCTTTCTTT
J: TRBJ1-5; size: few; V: TRBV6-5; D: .; CDR3: CASSYSPGSGQPQHF; DNA: TGTGCCAGCAGTTACTCCCCAGGGTCGGGTCAGCCCCAGCATTTT
J: TRBJ2-7; size: .; V: TRBV15; D: TRBD2; CDR3: CATSRALAGGYEQYF; DNA: TGTGCCACCAGCAGAGCACTAGCGGGAGGGTACGAGCAGTACTTC
J: TRBJ2-3; size: .; V: TRBV4-2; D: .; CDR3: CASSQAGWGGLTDTQYF; DNA: TGTGCCAGCAGCCAAGCAGGATGGGGGGGGCTCACAGATACGCAGTATTTT
J: TRBJ2-1; size: .; V: TRBV6-6; D: .; CDR3: CASSYCTGICEQFF; DNA: TGTGCCAGCAGTTATTGTACAGGGATCTGTGAGCAGTTCTTC
J: TRBJ2-7; size: .; V: TRBV6-5; D: TRBD1; CDR3: CASSYSGTDYGQYF; DNA: TGTGCCAGCAGTTACTCCGGGACAGACTACGGTCAGTACTTC
J: TRBJ2-2; size: .; V: TRBV7-6; D: TRBD2; CDR3: CASSLAVAGGRTGELFF; DNA: TGTGCTAGCAGCTTAGCGGTAGCGGGAGGACGGACCGGGGAGCTGTTTTTT
J: TRBJ1-1; size: .; V: TRBV5-4; D: .; CDR3: CASSSRALEAFF; DNA: TGTGCCAGCAGCTCAAGAGCTCTCGAAGCTTTCTTT
J: TRBJ2-7; size: .; V: TRBV5-1; D: .; CDR3: CASSLLSLTSYEQYF; DNA: TGCGCCAGCAGCTTGTTATCACTGACATCCTACGAGCAGTACTTC
J: TRBJ1-1; size: .; V: TRBV18; D: .; CDR3: CASSPAGSWMNTEAFF; DNA: TGTGCCAGCTCACCTGCGGGCAGTTGGATGAACACTGAAGCTTTCTTT